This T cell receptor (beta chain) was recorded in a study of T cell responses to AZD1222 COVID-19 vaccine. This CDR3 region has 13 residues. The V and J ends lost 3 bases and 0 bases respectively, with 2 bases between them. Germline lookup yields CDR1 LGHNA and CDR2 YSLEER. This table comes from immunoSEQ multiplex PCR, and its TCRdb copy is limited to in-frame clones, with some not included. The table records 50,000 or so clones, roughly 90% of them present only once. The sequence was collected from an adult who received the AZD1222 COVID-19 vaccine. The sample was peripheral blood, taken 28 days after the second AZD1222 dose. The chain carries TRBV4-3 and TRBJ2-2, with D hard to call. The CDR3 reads CASSQSNTGELFF. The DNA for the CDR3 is TGCGCCAGCAGCCAGTCGAACACCGGGGAGCTGTTTTTT.